This T cell receptor (beta chain) is drawn from a study of T cells in Graves' hyperthyroidism and ophthalmopathy. Study overall: Peripheral blood was taken when the disease was first diagnosed, before any treatment began.

Amplified regions were TCR beta CDR3 sequences from RNA transcripts. The study used the HTBI primer set for a first-round RT-PCR of the TCR CDR3. TCRdb used MiXCR to reprocess the multiplex PCR reads, holding one entry per CDR3 protein. The repertoire holds under 550,000 distinct CDR3 sequences, with approximately 20% as singletons. The CDR3 sequence is 13 residues long. V gave up 5 bases and J gave up 4 bases, with 11 bases separating them. 10 ml of fresh peripheral blood supplied the PBMCs. Ten or more counts support this clonotype. Its antigen is not known. Study-level points and caveats: Blood held most thyroid clonotypes expanded above 0.001 frequency.

Specimen: blood. The genes are TRBV12-3 or TRBV12-4 and TRBJ1-1, with a weak D call TRBD1 (6 bases). This receptor was identified in a man in his forties with Graves' ophthalmopathy. Here the CDR3 DNA reads TGTGCCAGCAGTGAAGGGGGGGGCACTGAAGCTTTCTTT. As protein: CASSEGGGTEAFF.